The 26 T cell receptor beta chains presented below share a single source sample, sequenced in a study of T cell responses to AZD1222 COVID-19 vaccine. Profiled with immunoSEQ multiplex PCR; TCRdb holds only in-frame clones, not every one. The table shows 120,000 or so clones, with roughly 84% occurring only once. The source was peripheral blood, collected on day 0 of AZD1222 vaccination. All receptors derive from an adult in good health.

J is TRBJ2-2 and V is TRBV7-3; TRBD2 matches at 13 bases. The CDR3 consists of 16 residues. Germline trimming cut 4 bases from V and 5 bases from J; bases unmatched to any gene: 4. Germline CDR1 is SGHTA and CDR2 is FQGTGA. The CDR3: CASSSTLAGGTGELFF. CDR3 in DNA: TGTGCCAGCAGCTCAACACTAGCGGGAGGGACCGGGGAGCTGTTTTTT.

The J gene is TRBJ2-2, the V gene TRBV7-2; D unresolved. V was shortened by 5 bases and J by 5 bases, with 12 bases between the two germline ends. CDR1 SGHTA and CDR2 FQGNSA come from the germline V gene. The CDR3 totals 14 residues. The CDR3 sequence is CASSHRARTGELFF. In DNA form, the CDR3 reads TGTGCCAGCAGCCACCGCGCTCGGACCGGGGAGCTGTTTTTT.

This clone was counted a few times. The rearrangement links TRBV10-2 to TRBJ2-1; D is unclear. Germline CDR1 is WSHSY and CDR2 is SAAADI. V was shortened by 2 bases and J by 3 bases, with 5 bases between the two germline ends. The CDR3 is 13 residues long. The DNA for the CDR3 is TGCGCCAGCAGTGAGGCCTTCTACAATGAGCAGTTCTTC. Translation gives CASSEAFYNEQFF.

V gene TRBV7-8 combines with J gene TRBJ1-5; TRBD1 aligns across 7 bases. Germline loops: CDR1 SGHVS, CDR2 FQNEAQ. The V segment lost 5 bases and the J segment 6 bases; nucleotides outside the gene matches: 7. The CDR3 is 14 residues long. CDR3 region: CASSPRQGGQPQHF. Here the CDR3 DNA reads TGTGCCAGCAGCCCCCGACAGGGCGGTCAGCCCCAGCATTTT.

This clone turned up a few times. This chain uses TRBV9 with TRBJ1-4; D call uncertain. The CDR3 covers 13 residues. Trimming removed 4 bases at V and 8 bases at J, with 12 bases between. CDR1 is SGDLS and CDR2 is YYNGEE in the germline V gene. DNA of the CDR3: TGTGCCAGCAGCCCCCCGGGCAGCGAAAAACTGTTTTTT. Translating it yields CASSPPGSEKLFF.

The chain uses TRBV24-1 and TRBJ2-2; D is unresolved. V lost 3 bases and J lost 0, with 13 bases in between. Germline CDR1 KGHDR, CDR2 SFDVKD. The CDR3 loop spans 17 amino acids. The CDR3, as DNA: TGTGCCACCAGTGATATTGGGTCGTTCGCGAACACCGGGGAGCTGTTTTTT. It encodes CATSDIGSFANTGELFF.

The gene calls are TRBV11-3 and TRBJ1-1; TRBD1 matches 9 bases. Germline CDR1 and CDR2: SGHNT and YENEEA. The CDR3 spans 15 residues. Losses at the gene ends were 6 bases for V and 5 bases for J; bases not matched to a gene: 10. CDR3 amino acids: CASSLWGQGQTEAFF. CDR3 bases: TGTGCCAGCAGTTTATGGGGACAGGGACAAACTGAAGCTTTCTTT.

The chain recombines TRBV12-3 or TRBV12-4 with TRBJ2-1; maybe TRBD1 (6 bases). V lost 6 bases to trimming and J lost 10 bases, with 16 bases between them. The CDR3 length is 13 residues. The CDR3 bases are TGTGCCAGCAGCAAAACAGGGAATTACGAGCAGTTCTTC. Protein sequence: CASSKTGNYEQFF.

This clone was recorded only once. This rearrangement joins TRBV27 to TRBJ2-7, with 7 bases that match TRBD1. The V gene's germline CDR1 is MNHEY and CDR2 SMNVEV (reference sequence). The CDR3 length is 13 residues. V was pared by 2 bases and J by 5 bases, with 3 bases of the junction left unmatched. The CDR3 loop is CASSLDRVNEQYF. Written as DNA, the CDR3 is TGTGCCAGCAGTTTAGACAGGGTAAACGAGCAGTACTTC.

For the CDR3, the DNA is TGTGCCAGTAGTGGGGACAGCAGCTACGAGCAGTACTTC. Its protein product is CASSGDSSYEQYF. V usage is TRBV19 and J usage is TRBJ2-7, with 7 bases aligning to TRBD1. Per the germline V gene, CDR1 is LNHDA and CDR2 is SQIVND (reference sequence). V lost 5 bases to trimming and J lost 3 bases; unmatched junction nucleotides: 4. The CDR3 totals 13 residues.

V is TRBV5-1 and J is TRBJ2-5; possibly TRBD1 or TRBD2 for D (6 bases each). V dropped 0 bases and J dropped 6 bases, with 12 bases sitting between them. CDR3 size: 14 residues. Germline V gene sequence: CDR1 SGHRS, CDR2 YFSETQ. The CDR3 loop reads CASSLGWGAKTQYF. The CDR3 bases are TGCGCCAGCAGCTTGGGCTGGGGGGCTAAGACCCAGTACTTC.

The chain couples TRBV7-9 to TRBJ1-1, with D tentatively TRBD1 (5 bases). CDR3 length: 12 amino acids. Looked up from germline, CDR1 is SEHNR and CDR2 is FQNEAQ (reference sequence). V gave up 5 bases and J gave up 10 bases, with 14 bases separating them. The CDR3 is CASSPGILGAFF. The CDR3 DNA reads as TGTGCCAGCAGCCCAGGGATCCTAGGAGCTTTCTTT.

This sequence joins TRBV20-1 and TRBJ2-7; 9 positions match TRBD2. This CDR3 spans 17 amino acids. J lost 5 bases, V lost 3 bases, and 17 bases had no gene match. Germline-derived CDR1 and CDR2 are DFQATT and SNEGSKA (reference sequence). The CDR3 here is CSASSGPYSGSLHEQYF. The CDR3 DNA reads TGCAGTGCTAGTTCGGGGCCCTATAGCGGGAGTCTCCACGAGCAGTACTTC.

The chain couples TRBV19 to TRBJ2-7; a possible D gene is TRBD1 (5 bases). V lost 2 bases to trimming and J lost 3 bases, with 17 bases between them. This CDR3 is 16 amino acids long. Germline lookup yields CDR1 LNHDA and CDR2 SQIVND (reference sequence). The CDR3 here is CASSISGQGYSYEQYF. CDR3 nucleotide sequence: TGTGCCAGTAGTATATCAGGGCAGGGATACAGCTACGAGCAGTACTTC. The full variable domain, in which reference TRBV19 and TRBJ2-7 provide the parts outside the CDR3, is DGGITQSPKYLFRKEGQNVTLSCEQNLNHDAMYWYRQDPGQGLRLIYYSQIVNDFQKGDIAEGYSVSREKKESFPLTVTSAQKNPTAFYLCASSISGQGYSYEQYFGPGTRLTVT.

The rearrangement links TRBV30 to TRBJ1-1, with D maybe TRBD1 (5 bases). Germline CDR1 GTSNPN, CDR2 SVGIG (reference sequence). Trimming stripped 8 bases from V and 7 bases from J, with 20 bases between. The CDR3 has 13 residues. CDR3 sequence (DNA): TGTGCCGGGACGAGGGACGGGAAATTTGAAGCTTTCTTT. Translation: CAGTRDGKFEAFF.

The rearrangement joins TRBV21-1 to TRBJ2-5; whether TRBD1, the table's D call, matches the DNA was not checked. TRBV21-1 constitutes a pseudogene. The CDR3 loop spans 12 amino acids. This CDR3 is CASSNRGETQYF. CDR3 nucleotides: TGTGCCAGCAGCAACAGGGGAGAGACCCAGTACTTC.

Of note for this clone: The junction departs from the called germline gene at one end, perhaps through a read error. The chain joins TRBV4-1 to TRBJ2-7; D call uncertain. CDR1 is MGHRA, CDR2 YSYEKL, per germline. The CDR3 extends over 13 amino acids. The CDR3 sequence: CASTQRVVHEQYF. CDR3 DNA: TGCGCCAGCACCCAAAGGGTGGTCCACGAGCAGTACTTC.

This clone was recorded once. This rearrangement joins TRBV2 to TRBJ2-3; D gene uncertain. With 8 bases removed from V and 5 bases from J, the gap between germline ends came to 8 bases. The CDR3 has 11 amino acids. The V gene's germline CDR1 is SNHLY and CDR2 FYNNEI. CDR3 amino acids: CASAKVDTQYF. In nucleotides, the CDR3 is TGTGCCAGCGCCAAGGTAGATACGCAGTATTTT.

The J gene is TRBJ2-7, the V gene TRBV6-2 or TRBV6-3; weak D call: TRBD1 (6 bases). V lost 2 bases and J 2 bases, leaving 7 bases between the germline ends. This CDR3 contains 13 residues. The germline V gene has CDR1 MNHEY and CDR2 SVGEGT. CDR3 nucleotides: TGTGCCAGCAGTTACGGGACAACCTACGAGCAGTACTTC. Translating gives CASSYGTTYEQYF.

This chain joins TRBV5-8 and TRBJ2-5, with a possible D match to TRBD2 (6 bases). The CDR3 length is 14 residues. V lost 3 bases, J lost 2 bases, and 11 bases lay in between. The germline gives CDR1 SGHTS, CDR2 YDEGEE. Here the CDR3 reads CASSWGVLQETQYF. The CDR3 DNA reads as TGTGCCAGCAGCTGGGGGGTTCTTCAAGAGACCCAGTACTTC.

The V and J genes are TRBV6-4 and TRBJ2-3, with D perhaps matching TRBD1 or TRBD2 (5 bases each). V was cut by 4 bases and J by 2 bases, with 7 bases left in between. Germline CDR1 reads MRHNA; CDR2 reads SNTAGT. The CDR3 length is 13 residues. This chain's CDR3 is CASSGGSTDTQYF. The CDR3 nucleotides are TGTGCCAGCAGTGGGGGGTCCACAGATACGCAGTATTTT.

V gene TRBV30 combines with J gene TRBJ1-1; perhaps TRBD1 as D (6 bases). The germline CDR1 and CDR2 sequences are GTSNPN and SVGIG (reference sequence). V was cut by 4 bases and J by 0 bases, with 12 bases left in between. CDR3 length equals 14 residues. CDR3 bases: TGTGCCTGGAACAGGGAGGTCATGAACACTGAAGCTTTCTTT. Translation gives CAWNREVMNTEAFF. The full variable domain, with the rest looked up from reference TRBV30 and TRBJ1-1, is SQTIHQWPATLVQPVGSPLSLECTVEGTSNPNLYWYRQAAGRGLQLLFYSVGIGQISSEVPQNLSASRPQDRQFILSSKKLLLSDSGFYLCAWNREVMNTEAFFGQGTRLTVV.

Here the CDR3 DNA reads TGTGCCAGCAGTTTAGGGTTTTACGAGCAGTACTTC. Encoded protein: CASSLGFYEQYF. This sequence joins TRBV28 and TRBJ2-7, with D hard to call. V lost 2 bases to trimming and J lost 4 bases, with 6 bases between them. The CDR3 length is 12 residues. Germline V gives CDR1 MDHEN, CDR2 SYDVKM. Filled out from reference TRBV28 and TRBJ2-7, the complete variable domain reads DVKVTQSSRYLVKRTGEKVFLECVQDMDHENMFWYRQDPGLGLRLIYFSYDVKMKEKGDIPEGYSVSREKKERFSLILESASTNQTSMYLCASSLGFYEQYFGPGTRLTVT.

This chain links TRBV19 with TRBJ1-1; the match to TRBD1 covers 8 bases. Germline loops: CDR1 LNHDA, CDR2 SQIVND (reference sequence). The CDR3 runs 18 residues. V gave up 3 bases and J gave up 0 bases; unmatched junction bases: 12. This CDR3 reads CASSILLRQGAMNTEAFF. CDR3 DNA: TGTGCCAGTAGTATTCTTTTACGGCAGGGGGCCATGAACACTGAAGCTTTCTTT.

This clone is a singleton in its sample. The V gene is TRBV6-5, the J gene TRBJ2-3; D gene ambiguous. This CDR3 is built from 13 residues. The germline V and J ends were trimmed by 3 bases and 3 bases, with 7 bases remaining between them. The germline CDR1 and CDR2 sequences are MNHEY and SVGAGI. The CDR3 region is CASSYQRTDTQYF. CDR3 DNA sequence: TGTGCCAGCAGTTATCAGCGAACAGATACGCAGTATTTT.

This chain links TRBV5-1 with TRBJ1-1; D remains ambiguous. This CDR3 is 13 amino acids long. Germline values: CDR1 SGHRS, CDR2 YFSETQ. Trimming pared 0 bases from V and 4 bases from J, leaving 7 bases between. In DNA, the CDR3 is TGCGCCAGCAGCTTGGCCGGACCCACTGAAGCTTTCTTT. Its translation: CASSLAGPTEAFF.